This T cell receptor beta chain was found in a study of OX40 agonist ivuxolimab in advanced cancers. This CDR3 spans 17 amino acids. Per germline, CDR1 SGHAT and CDR2 FQNNGV. V was shortened by 3 bases and J by 1 base, with 18 bases between the two germline ends. Sequencing was performed with immunoSEQ multiplex PCR; in TCRdb, only in-frame clones are kept and a portion is missing. This repertoire shows roughly 80,000 clones, around 86% found once; its top ten account for roughly 0.3%. General observations from the study: Expanded clones belonging to CD8+ T cells outnumbered, on average, those of CD4+.

A history of autoimmune disease or systemic immunosuppression excluded patients. About this clone: Its antigen is as yet unknown.

V is TRBV11-2 and J is TRBJ1-1; a possible D gene is TRBD1 (5 bases). The sequenced sample was CD4+ or CD8+ T cells sorted from blood, obtained in a trial of the OX40 agonist ivuxolimab. This receptor was taken from an adult with an advanced solid tumor such as melanoma, head and neck, liver or kidney cancer. CDR3 sequence: CASSFPRGFGTNTEAFF. CDR3 bases: TGTGCCAGCAGCTTTCCGCGGGGTTTTGGGACGAACACTGAAGCTTTCTTT.